This TCR beta chain was captured by sequencing in a study of blood T cell repertoires in COVID-19. Turning to the study itself: From T cells, B-cell-depleted T cells, or PBMCs came the material, which was cDNA or gDNA.

Germline V CDR1 and CDR2: MNHNY, SVGAGI (reference sequence). V was shortened by 3 bases and J by 3 bases, with 15 bases between the two germline ends. The CDR3 spans 15 residues. Only in-frame clones appear in the TCRdb table, and some are missing; sequencing was by immunoSEQ multiplex PCR. This sample has about 240,000 clones, with 87% found just once. The chain couples TRBV6-6 to TRBJ2-7; D possibly corresponds to TRBD2 (5 bases). The sequenced sample consisted of peripheral blood. This sequence originates from a man aged 55-75 years who had recovered from COVID-19. DNA of the CDR3: TGTGCCAGCAGTTATGTGGGGAACGGGAACTACGAGCAGTACTTC. It yields the protein CASSYVGNGNYEQYF.